This entry lists 21 T cell receptor beta chains sequenced from one sample in a study of vaccination and CD4 T cells after COVID-19. The Oncomine TCR Beta short-read assay was what sequenced the DNA obtained from cultured CD4+ T cells. TCRdb reanalysed the PCR reads using MiXCR and keeps one entry per CDR3 protein. Of approximately 9,700 distinct CDR3 sequences in the sample, roughly 70% were seen once. Treatment of the sample: approximately nine-day PBMC culture with coronavirus spike peptide pools or control peptides (ViraFEST assay). These receptors' antigens are unknown. Sequenced input: CD4+ T cells from blood, cultured in vitro. These receptor sequences come from a human donor who had recovered from COVID-19.

The genes are TRBV19 and TRBJ2-7; D possibly corresponds to TRBD1 (5 bases). Trimming took off 5 bases at V and 1 base at J, with 12 bases between the two ends. The CDR3 spans 14 residues. CDR1 and CDR2 from the germline V gene are LNHDA and SQIVND (reference sequence). CDR3: CASSGQDRSYEQYF. Here the CDR3 DNA reads TGTGCCAGTAGTGGACAAGACAGATCCTACGAGCAGTACTTC.

This clonotype was seen more than once but under ten times. The rearrangement links TRBV6-1 to TRBJ1-2; weak D call: TRBD1 (5 bases). The CDR3 spans 15 residues. The germline V and J ends were trimmed by 5 bases and 8 bases, with 21 bases remaining between them. Germline loops: CDR1 MNHNS, CDR2 SASEGT. The CDR3 region is CASSPNRRDHGGYTF. CDR3 sequence (DNA): TGTGCCAGCAGTCCGAATCGCCGGGACCACGGAGGCTACACCTTC.

This chain uses TRBV6-1 with TRBJ2-5, with 8 nucleotides matching TRBD2. The ends lost 7 bases at V and 5 bases at J; junction bases unmatched: 9. CDR1 MNHNS and CDR2 SASEGT come from the germline V gene. This CDR3 region has 14 residues. The DNA of the CDR3 is TGTGCCAGCACAGGAGCGGGAGAGGGCGAGACCCAGTACTTC. It is translated as CASTGAGEGETQYF.

This chain uses TRBV6-1 with TRBJ1-6; 8 bases line up with TRBD1. V dropped 0 bases and J dropped 7; count of bases not matched to a gene: 5. The CDR3 totals 16 residues. Germline V gene sequence: CDR1 MNHNS, CDR2 SASEGT. CDR3: CASSEAMQGANSPLHF. As DNA, the CDR3 is TGTGCCAGCAGTGAAGCTATGCAGGGGGCAAATTCACCCCTCCACTTT.

The chain joins TRBV27 to TRBJ2-3; TRBD2 might be the D (5 bases). This CDR3 spans 15 amino acids. Germline values: CDR1 MNHEY, CDR2 SMNVEV (reference sequence). V gave up 3 bases and J gave up 0 bases, with 10 bases separating them. Here the CDR3 reads CASSFVAPSTDTQYF. The CDR3 nucleotides read TGTGCCAGCAGTTTTGTAGCGCCTAGCACAGATACGCAGTATTTT.

The V and J genes are TRBV27 and TRBJ2-2, with D possibly being TRBD1 (7 bases). CDR1 and CDR2 from the germline V gene are MNHEY and SMNVEV (reference sequence). The CDR3 loop spans 16 amino acids. Between the trimmed V and J ends, which lost 5 bases and 5 bases, there was a span of 18 bases. The CDR3 region is CASSPFQQGGTGELFF. Here the CDR3 DNA reads TGTGCCAGCAGTCCCTTCCAGCAGGGGGGTACCGGGGAGCTGTTTTTT.

The chain links TRBV7-9 to TRBJ2-5; no clear D gene. The germline V and J ends were trimmed by 5 bases and 5 bases, with 21 bases remaining between them. Germline values: CDR1 SEHNR, CDR2 FQNEAQ (reference sequence). CDR3 size: 16 residues. The CDR3 sequence: CASSPLFDPVGETQYF. The CDR3 coding sequence is TGTGCCAGCAGCCCACTATTCGACCCGGTGGGGGAGACCCAGTACTTC.

This clonotype was picked up a small number of times. V usage is TRBV19 and J usage is TRBJ2-5; 7 bases fit TRBD1. This CDR3 region has 14 residues. With V trimmed by 5 bases and J by 4 bases, 7 bases remained unmatched. Germline-derived CDR1 and CDR2 are LNHDA and SQIVND (reference sequence). CDR3 in DNA: TGTGCCAGTAGTGTCCGGACAGGAGGAGAGACCCAGTACTTC. It codes for CASSVRTGGETQYF.

This clonotype was counted a few times. The rearrangement joins TRBV20-1 to TRBJ2-3; 8 bases line up with TRBD2. The J segment lost 2 bases and the V segment lost 0 bases, leaving 4 bases of the junction unmatched. The CDR3 loop spans 15 amino acids. Germline-derived CDR1 and CDR2 are DFQATT and SNEGSKA (reference sequence). In DNA form, the CDR3 reads TGCAGTGCTAGAGAGAGCGGGGGCTCCACAGATACGCAGTATTTT. This gives the protein CSARESGGSTDTQYF.

This rearrangement joins TRBV24-1 to TRBJ2-3; D is tentatively TRBD1 or TRBD2 (5 bases each). Germline V CDR1 and CDR2: KGHDR, SFDVKD. V gave up 5 bases and J gave up 2 bases, with 7 bases separating them. The CDR3 runs to 13 residues. The CDR3 DNA is TGTGCCACCAGTGGGGGGATCACAGATACGCAGTATTTT. It is translated as CATSGGITDTQYF.

V is TRBV24-1 and J is TRBJ2-7, with 8 bases fitting TRBD1. CDR1 is KGHDR and CDR2 is SFDVKD in the germline V gene. V gave up 4 bases and J gave up 8 bases; unmatched junction bases: 6. The CDR3 is 13 residues long. CDR3 region: CATSEADREQQYF. The CDR3 DNA reads as TGTGCCACCAGTGAAGCGGACAGGGAACAGCAGTACTTC.

The gene calls are TRBV6-1 and TRBJ2-5, with D perhaps matching TRBD2 (7 bases). The V end lost 5 bases, the J end lost 7 bases, and 14 bases lay between the germline ends. This CDR3 has 13 amino acids. In germline, CDR1 is MNHNS, CDR2 SASEGT. CDR3 amino acids: CASSSGLGGTQYF. As DNA, the CDR3 is TGTGCCAGCAGTAGCGGACTAGGGGGGACCCAGTACTTC.

The V and J genes are TRBV7-9 and TRBJ1-1; perhaps TRBD1 as D (5 bases). This CDR3 has 14 residues. Germline lookup yields CDR1 SEHNR and CDR2 FQNEAQ (reference sequence). Deletions cut 5 bases from V and 4 bases from J, with 14 bases between. The CDR3 loop is CASSPWRGGTEAFF. CDR3 in DNA: TGTGCCAGCAGCCCATGGAGGGGCGGCACTGAAGCTTTCTTT.

The CDR3 DNA sequence: TGTGCCAGCAGGGAGGGACAGGGTGAAGCTTTCTTT. The encoded protein is CASREGQGEAFF. The V and J genes are TRBV6-2 or TRBV6-3 and TRBJ1-1; TRBD1 agrees at 9 bases. Losses at the gene ends were 6 bases for V and 7 bases for J; bases not matched to a gene: 3. This CDR3 is built from 12 residues. The V gene's germline CDR1 is MNHEY and CDR2 SVGEGT.

This clonotype has only a few counts. CDR3 sequence reads: CASGPGNTDTQYF. DNA for the CDR3: TGTGCCAGCGGCCCGGGGAACACAGATACGCAGTATTTT. This chain connects TRBV7-6 to TRBJ2-3; D may be TRBD2 (5 bases). Trimming took 8 bases from V and 2 from J, leaving 11 bases between them. The germline CDR1 and CDR2 sequences are SGHVS and FNYEAQ. This CDR3 is built from 13 residues.

The gene calls are TRBV20-1 and TRBJ2-2, with 9 nucleotides matching TRBD1. This CDR3 comprises 16 residues. With V trimmed by 5 bases and J by 3 bases, 10 bases remained unmatched. The germline CDR1 and CDR2 sequences are DFQATT and SNEGSKA (reference sequence). CDR3 DNA: TGCAGTGCTCGTAAACAGGGGGCGTTCGACACCGGGGAGCTGTTTTTT. Its protein is CSARKQGAFDTGELFF.

This clonotype has a handful of counts. V is TRBV20-1 and J is TRBJ1-5; 7 bases map to TRBD1. The CDR3 has 16 amino acids. Germline CDR1 reads DFQATT; CDR2 reads SNEGSKA (reference sequence). Trimming at V came to 1 base and at J to 2 bases, leaving 8 bases not matched to a gene. The CDR3 loop reads CSARGGGGGGNQPQHF. CDR3 nucleotide sequence: TGCAGTGCTAGAGGTGGAGGGGGCGGTGGCAATCAGCCCCAGCATTTT.

The chain recombines TRBV30 with TRBJ1-5; no clear D. Germline V gene lookup returns CDR1 GTSNPN and CDR2 SVGIG (reference sequence). The V gene lost 1 base and the J gene lost 1 base, with 8 bases spanning the gap. The CDR3 has 14 residues. CDR3 amino acids: CAWSGELSNQPQHF. CDR3 nucleotide sequence: TGTGCCTGGAGTGGGGAACTAAGCAATCAGCCCCAGCATTTT.

The table lists this clonotype with a few counts. The chain is built from TRBV11-3 and TRBJ2-5; maybe TRBD1 (6 bases). Germline CDR1 SGHNT, CDR2 YENEEA. V dropped 1 base and J dropped 4 bases, with 10 bases sitting between them. CDR3 size: 14 residues. Written as DNA, the CDR3 is TGTGCCAGCAGCTTAGGCCAGGGGAGAGAGACCCAGTACTTC. Translated, it gives CASSLGQGRETQYF. Supplemented by reference TRBV11-3 and TRBJ2-5, the full variable domain reads EAGVVQSPRYKIIEKKQPVAFWCNPISGHNTLYWYLQNLGQGPELLIRYENEEAVDDSQLPKDRFSAERLKGVDSTLKIQPAELGDSAVYLCASSLGQGRETQYFGPGTRLLVL.

The rearrangement uses TRBV20-1 and TRBJ1-1, with D hard to call. Germline V CDR1 and CDR2: DFQATT, SNEGSKA (reference sequence). The CDR3 spans 11 residues. CDR3: CSVRTNTEAFF. The DNA of the CDR3 is TGCAGCGTAAGAACGAACACTGAAGCTTTCTTT.

This clonotype was seen a single time. The gene calls are TRBV19 and TRBJ1-2; D unresolved. This CDR3 comprises 12 residues. V was pared by 4 bases and J by 2 bases, with 5 bases between. In germline, CDR1 is LNHDA, CDR2 SQIVND (reference sequence). CDR3 bases: TGTGCCAGTAGTAAAGACAACTATGGCTACACCTTC. Translated, it gives CASSKDNYGYTF.